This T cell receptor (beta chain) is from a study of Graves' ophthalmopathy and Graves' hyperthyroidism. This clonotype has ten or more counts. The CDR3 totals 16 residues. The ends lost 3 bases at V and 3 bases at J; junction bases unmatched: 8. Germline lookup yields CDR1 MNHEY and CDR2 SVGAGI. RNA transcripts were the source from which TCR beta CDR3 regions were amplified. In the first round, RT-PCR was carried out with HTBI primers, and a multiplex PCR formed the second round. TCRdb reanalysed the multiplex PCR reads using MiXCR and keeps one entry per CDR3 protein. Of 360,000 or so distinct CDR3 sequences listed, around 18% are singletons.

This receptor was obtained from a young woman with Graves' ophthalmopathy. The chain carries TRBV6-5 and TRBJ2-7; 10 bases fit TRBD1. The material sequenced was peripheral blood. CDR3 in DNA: TGTGCCAGCAGTTATCATTTGGGACAGGGGAGCTACGAGCAGTACTTC. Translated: CASSYHLGQGSYEQYF.